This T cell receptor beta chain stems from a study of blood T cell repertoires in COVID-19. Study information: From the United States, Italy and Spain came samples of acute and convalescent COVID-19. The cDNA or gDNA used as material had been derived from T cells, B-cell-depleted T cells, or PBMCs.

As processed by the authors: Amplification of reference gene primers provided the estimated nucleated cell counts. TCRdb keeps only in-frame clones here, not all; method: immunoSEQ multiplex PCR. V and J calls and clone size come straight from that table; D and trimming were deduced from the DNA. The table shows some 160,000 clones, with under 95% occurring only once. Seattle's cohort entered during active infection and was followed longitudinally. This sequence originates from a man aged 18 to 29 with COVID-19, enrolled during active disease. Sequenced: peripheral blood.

The CDR3 nucleotides are TGCGCCAGCAGCTCTCCGGGACTAGCGGCCCCACCGGCCTACAATGAGCAGTTCTTC. This translates into CASSSPGLAAPPAYNEQFF. The V gene is TRBV4-1, the J gene TRBJ2-1; 11 nucleotides match TRBD2. Germline CDR1 is MGHRA and CDR2 is YSYEKL. CDR3 length: 19 amino acids. The trim removed 5 bases at V and 2 bases at J, leaving 14 bases unmatched.